The TCR beta chain under discussion was sequenced for a study of identical twins. MiXCR was run by TCRdb on the 5' RACE reads, yielding one entry per CDR3 protein. The data hold about 210,000 distinct CDR3 sequences, with roughly 9.4% observed a single time. The germline gives CDR1 DFQATT, CDR2 SNEGSKA (reference sequence). CDR3 length equals 20 residues. V dropped 0 bases and J dropped 12 bases, with 36 bases sitting between them. This clonotype was detected only a few times. What it binds is not known. Overall study results and limits: The study found that models underestimated out-of-frame TCR alpha sharing in monozygotic twins. Insertions were fewer in abundant cord blood beta clonotypes, whereas memory repertoires showed none of this pattern.

Among all donors, each was a healthy Caucasian. The sample comprised memory (CD45RO+) T cells sorted from blood. This receptor was identified in a woman under 30 in good health. The rearrangement joins TRBV20-1 to TRBJ2-1; tentative D call: TRBD2 (5 bases). The CDR3 loop is CSARDKRRDWSLARSVPQFF. The CDR3 nucleotides read TGCAGTGCTAGAGATAAGCGACGGGATTGGTCGTTGGCGAGGTCCGTCCCGCAGTTCTTC.